This TCR beta chain was observed in a study of OX40 agonist ivuxolimab in advanced cancers. Turning to the study itself: People who had prior anti-PD-1, anti-PD-L1 or anti-CTLA-4 therapy could take part, and under 50% had some.

Generated by immunoSEQ multiplex PCR, the TCRdb table keeps only in-frame clones and is missing some. The data show about 47,000 clones, 75% to 90% seen once. With respect to this clone: Its antigen remains unidentified.

Broader study findings: The CD4+ and CD8+ T cells in the blood had expanded clonally by week 6 at 0.1 to 3.0 mg/kg. Partial responders at 0.1-3.0 mg/kg had among the lowest clonal expansion.

Germline CDR1 reads SGHDT; CDR2 reads YYEEEE. With 2 bases removed from V and 5 bases from J, the gap between germline ends came to 14 bases. The CDR3 contains 14 residues. V is TRBV5-6 and J is TRBJ2-7; D may be TRBD1 or TRBD2 (5 bases each). The receptor comes from an adult with an advanced solid tumor such as melanoma, head and neck, liver or kidney cancer. Sample: CD4+ or CD8+ T cells sorted from blood, taken in a trial of the OX40 agonist ivuxolimab. The DNA of the CDR3 is TGTGCCAGCAGCTTTGGGGGTTTTAGCAACGAGCAGTACTTC. Protein: CASSFGGFSNEQYF.